The clone carrying this TCR beta chain was detected ten times or more. Its antigen remains unknown. The CDR3 end is not reached by the read, which stops 3 residues before it; the germline J gene fills it in. The CDR3 runs 16 residues. Unmatched junction bases numbered 15, after V lost 9 bases and J lost 1 base. Germline CDR1 LNHDA, CDR2 SQIVND (reference sequence). Assay used: immunoSEQ multiplex PCR; TCRdb lists only in-frame clones, some missing. The sample holds 30,000 to 40,000 clones, and no clone turns up only once. The data originate from a study of T cell clonality in common variable immunodeficiency. Study outcomes and limitations: CVID subjects had higher TCRbeta clonality than healthy controls, most marked in about a third.

The rearrangement uses TRBV19 and TRBJ2-7, with 7 bases lining up with TRBD1. This clonotype was obtained from a person between 18 and 70 years old in good health. Source material: peripheral blood mononuclear cells. The DNA read from the CDR3 is TGTGCCAGAAAAGTAGGGGTGAGACAGGGTTCCTACGAG. Its translation: CARKVGVRQGSYE. The CDR3 in full is CARKVGVRQGSYEQYF. The full variable domain, with the rest looked up from reference TRBV19 and TRBJ2-7, is DGGITQSPKYLFRKEGQNVTLSCEQNLNHDAMYWYRQDPGQGLRLIYYSQIVNDFQKGDIAEGYSVSREKKESFPLTVTSAQKNPTAFYLCARKVGVRQGSYEQYFGPGTRLTVT.